This T cell receptor beta chain is drawn from a study of blood T cell repertoires in COVID-19. Looking at the study overall: Acute-phase and convalescent COVID-19 samples originated in the United States, Italy and Spain. From T cells, B-cell-depleted T cells, or PBMCs came the material, which was cDNA or gDNA.

After removal of 0 bases from V and 6 bases from J, the junction contained 6 bases not matched to a gene. The germline V gene encodes CDR1 SEHNR and CDR2 FQNEAQ (reference sequence). This CDR3 has 16 amino acids. Cohort allocation depended upon clinical history that participants reported. This table comes from immunoSEQ multiplex PCR, and its TCRdb copy is limited to in-frame clones, with some not included. The sample lists about 320,000 clones; approximately 88% were seen once. This chain connects TRBV7-9 to TRBJ2-1; TRBD1 agrees at 9 bases. The clonotype originates from a man younger than 40 who had recovered from COVID-19. The sequenced material came from PBMCs or T cells enriched from blood (not recorded which). The CDR3 protein is CASSLARETGGNEQFF. The CDR3, as DNA: TGTGCCAGCAGCTTAGCGCGCGAGACAGGGGGCAATGAGCAGTTCTTC.